Below, 24 T cell receptor beta chains from the same sample are listed, as sequenced in a study of cytomegalovirus exposure and HLA in healthy donors. Primers for the PCR totalled 60 Vbeta and 13 Jbeta. Produced via immunoSEQ multiplex PCR; TCRdb's table is partial and in-frame only. Among under 200,000 clones, roughly four fifths were seen once, and the ten largest hold 1.5% to 2%. The sample taken for sequencing was PBMCs. The receptors here all came from a woman in her late teens or twenties in good health and CMV-seronegative.

This chain's CDR3 is CASSPSSGGADEQFF. For the CDR3, the DNA is TGTGCCAGCTCACCCTCCAGCGGGGGGGCCGATGAGCAGTTCTTC. V gene TRBV18 combines with J gene TRBJ2-1; 10 bases fit TRBD2. CDR1 is KGHSH and CDR2 is LQKENI in the germline V gene. Trimming removed 3 bases from V and 8 bases from J; junction bases left unmatched: 7. The CDR3 totals 15 residues.

The rearrangement joins TRBV28 to TRBJ2-4; TRBD2 matches 11 bases. CDR1 and CDR2 from the germline V gene are MDHEN and SYDVKM. The V segment lost 4 bases and the J segment 1 base; nucleotides outside the gene matches: 15. CDR3 length: 20 residues. The CDR3 reads CASSSFSGRESRWAKNIQYF. The CDR3 DNA follows: TGTGCCAGCAGTTCATTTAGCGGGAGGGAGAGTAGGTGGGCCAAAAACATTCAGTACTTC.

The rearrangement joins TRBV2 to TRBJ2-3; no definite D call. V shed 1 base and J shed 2 bases, with 10 bases lying between them. This CDR3 is built from 15 residues. Per the germline V gene, CDR1 is SNHLY and CDR2 is FYNNEI. The CDR3 reads CASSEVLGYTDTQYF. The CDR3 DNA reads TGTGCCAGCAGTGAAGTTTTGGGCTACACAGATACGCAGTATTTT.

A few counts support this clone. The chain joins TRBV4-1 to TRBJ2-2; D unresolved. The CDR3 contains 13 residues. Germline V lookup: CDR1 MGHRA, CDR2 YSYEKL. The ends were cut back, 6 bases at V and 5 bases at J, with 10 bases in the middle. CDR3 coding DNA: TGCGCCAGCAGTCCTATCCTAACCGGGGAGCTGTTTTTT. This gives the protein CASSPILTGELFF.

In this sample, this clone turned up once. This chain joins TRBV7-8 and TRBJ1-5, with D maybe TRBD1 (5 bases). From germline, CDR1 is SGHVS and CDR2 FQNEAQ. The V gene lost 1 base and the J gene lost 9 bases, with 16 bases spanning the gap. The CDR3 has 15 amino acids. CDR3 in amino acids: CASSLGDRGNWPQHF. DNA of the CDR3: TGTGCCAGCAGCTTAGGGGACCGGGGGAATTGGCCCCAGCATTTT. The full variable domain, completed using reference TRBV7-8 and TRBJ1-5, is GAGVSQSPRYKVAKRGQDVALRCDPISGHVSLFWYQQALGQGPEFLTYFQNEAQLDKSGLPSDRFFAERPEGSVSTLKIQRTQQEDSAVYLCASSLGDRGNWPQHFGDGTRLSIL.

The V gene is TRBV14, the J gene TRBJ2-3; TRBD2 is a possible D gene (6 bases). This CDR3 region has 15 residues. CDR1 and CDR2 (germline): SGHDN, FVKESK. Trimming removed 2 bases at V and 0 bases at J, with 9 bases between. CDR3 region: CASSQRRASTDTQYF. The CDR3 nucleotides read TGTGCCAGCAGCCAACGGAGGGCGAGCACAGATACGCAGTATTTT.

This sequence joins TRBV4-1 and TRBJ2-2; D unresolved. The CDR3 sequence is 16 residues long. Germline loops: CDR1 MGHRA, CDR2 YSYEKL. V was cut by 1 base and J by 1 base, with 10 bases left in between. DNA for the CDR3: TGCGCCAGCAGCCAAGTCCTATCTGTGAACACCGGGGAGCTGTTTTTT. Its translation: CASSQVLSVNTGELFF.

V usage is TRBV6-6 and J usage is TRBJ1-5; no clear D gene. Trimming cost V 0 bases and J 4 bases, with 4 bases left between them. Germline V gene data show CDR1 as MNHNY and CDR2 as SVGAGI (reference sequence). This CDR3 contains 13 residues. The CDR3 here is CASSYSQNQPQHF. In DNA form, the CDR3 reads TGTGCCAGCAGTTACTCACAAAATCAGCCCCAGCATTTT.

This clone was counted at least ten times. This chain uses TRBV9 with TRBJ2-1; 8 bases agree with TRBD2. CDR1 is SGDLS, CDR2 YYNGEE, per germline. Germline trimming cut 3 bases from V and 5 bases from J; bases unmatched to any gene: 4. This CDR3 has 14 residues. CDR3 loop: CASSAGGLHNEQFF. The CDR3 DNA sequence: TGTGCCAGCAGCGCGGGAGGGCTCCACAATGAGCAGTTCTTC. Variable domain in full (rest from reference TRBV9 and TRBJ2-1): DSGVTQTPKHLITATGQRVTLRCSPRSGDLSVYWYQQSLDQGLQFLIQYYNGEERAKGNILERFSAQQFPDLHSELNLSSLELGDSALYFCASSAGGLHNEQFFGPGTRLTVL.

The table lists this clone with a few counts. This rearrangement joins TRBV5-1 to TRBJ2-2; weak D call: TRBD1 (6 bases). Germline V gene sequence: CDR1 SGHRS, CDR2 YFSETQ. The CDR3 has 15 amino acids. V was pared by 2 bases and J by 1 base, with 9 bases between. CDR3 protein: CASSLTRGNTGELFF. The CDR3 region has the DNA TGCGCCAGCAGCTTAACCAGGGGGAACACCGGGGAGCTGTTTTTT.

The chain employs TRBV30 and TRBJ2-7, with 10 bases fitting TRBD1. Unmatched junction bases numbered 2, after V lost 4 bases and J lost 2 bases. CDR1 is GTSNPN and CDR2 is SVGIG in the germline V gene (reference sequence). This CDR3 has 13 residues. Here the CDR3 reads CAWTGQGAYEQYF. Here the CDR3 DNA reads TGTGCCTGGACAGGACAGGGGGCCTACGAGCAGTACTTC.

V is TRBV11-2 and J is TRBJ2-3, with a weak D call TRBD2 (6 bases). CDR1 is SGHAT and CDR2 is FQNNGV in the germline V gene. The CDR3 runs 15 residues. Trimming shortened V by 1 base and J by 2 bases, and 10 bases separated the two germline ends. The CDR3 sequence is CASSLGGIDTDTQYF. The DNA of the CDR3 is TGTGCCAGCAGCTTAGGCGGGATAGACACAGATACGCAGTATTTT.

This rearrangement joins TRBV6-5 to TRBJ2-2; 7 bases line up with TRBD2. With V trimmed by 6 bases and J by 0 bases, 4 bases remained unmatched. The CDR3 consists of 15 residues. Germline V lookup: CDR1 MNHEY, CDR2 SVGAGI. The CDR3 loop is CASRVGGTNTGELFF. Here the CDR3 DNA reads TGTGCCAGCAGGGTGGGAGGGACGAACACCGGGGAGCTGTTTTTT.

This chain links TRBV5-8 with TRBJ1-1; TRBD1 matches at 7 bases. The germline CDR1 and CDR2 sequences are SGHTS and YDEGEE. The V gene end was trimmed by 5 bases and the J gene end by 0 bases; junction bases not matched to a gene: 13. The CDR3 spans 17 residues. CDR3 sequence reads: CASRLGVFRGLNTEAFF. In DNA form, the CDR3 reads TGTGCCAGCAGGCTTGGGGTCTTTAGGGGGCTGAACACTGAAGCTTTCTTT.

V and J are TRBV18 and TRBJ2-4, with a weak D call TRBD1 (5 bases). There are 14 residues in the CDR3. V gave up 2 bases and J gave up 4 bases, with 9 bases separating them. Germline CDR1 reads KGHSH; CDR2 reads LQKENI. The DNA of the CDR3 is TGTGCCAGCTCACCAGCGGACACTAAAAACATTCAGTACTTC. This codes for CASSPADTKNIQYF.

The chain combines TRBV27 with TRBJ2-3; 9 positions agree with TRBD2. The V gene's germline CDR1 is MNHEY and CDR2 SMNVEV (reference sequence). The V and J ends lost 5 bases and 3 bases, in that order; junction bases with no gene match: 9. The CDR3 contains 16 residues. CDR3 nucleotides: TGTGCCAGCAGTCCCCAAGTAGCGGGGGTAACAGATACGCAGTATTTT. This codes for CASSPQVAGVTDTQYF.

The rearrangement links TRBV28 to TRBJ1-5; 7 bases agree with TRBD1. The V gene's germline CDR1 is MDHEN and CDR2 SYDVKM. This CDR3 has 14 residues. After removal of 5 bases from V and 7 bases from J, the junction contained 8 bases not matched to a gene. The CDR3 is CASSLDRVRQPQHF. CDR3 in DNA: TGTGCCAGCAGTCTCGACAGGGTACGACAGCCCCAGCATTTT.

The V call is TRBV5-1, the J call TRBJ1-4; D may be TRBD1 (5 bases). The V end was cut by 1 base, the J end by 5 bases, with 12 bases between. Germline loops: CDR1 SGHRS, CDR2 YFSETQ. The length of the CDR3 is 15 residues. CDR3 nucleotides: TGCGCCAGCAGCTTGTACGCAGGGAGGAATGAAAAACTGTTTTTT. Translation gives CASSLYAGRNEKLFF.

The CDR3 region has the DNA TGTGCCAGCAGCGTAGAGGGAACCCCGGGGACCTACGAGCAGTACTTC. As protein: CASSVEGTPGTYEQYF. V usage is TRBV9 and J usage is TRBJ2-7; tentatively, D is TRBD2 (5 bases). V lost 0 bases and J lost 2, with 15 bases in between. Germline V CDR1 and CDR2: SGDLS, YYNGEE. This CDR3 is built from 16 residues.

The rearrangement joins TRBV19 to TRBJ1-4, with unresolved D. There are 16 residues in the CDR3. The germline gives CDR1 LNHDA, CDR2 SQIVND (reference sequence). Trimming removed 4 bases from V and 0 bases from J, with 12 bases in between. The CDR3 DNA is TGTGCCAGTAGTAGCGGCGGTTGGGCAACTAATGAAAAACTGTTTTTT. Its protein product is CASSSGGWATNEKLFF.

V is TRBV28 and J is TRBJ1-5; 7 bases agree with TRBD1. This CDR3 is 14 amino acids long. After removal of 6 bases from V and 1 base from J, the junction contained 3 bases not matched to a gene. Looked up from germline, CDR1 is MDHEN and CDR2 is SYDVKM. In DNA form, the CDR3 reads TGTGCCAGCAGCCGACAGGGAAGCAATCAGCCCCAGCATTTT. This codes for CASSRQGSNQPQHF.

The chain has TRBV6-5 and TRBJ1-1; tentatively, D is TRBD1 (6 bases). CDR3 length: 13 amino acids. Trimming stripped 6 bases from V and 4 bases from J, with 12 bases between. CDR1 is MNHEY and CDR2 is SVGAGI in the germline V gene. CDR3 loop: CASRGSRGTEAFF. As DNA, the CDR3 is TGTGCCAGCAGGGGGAGCAGGGGCACTGAAGCTTTCTTT.

In its sample, this clone was seen once. The rearrangement joins TRBV5-1 to TRBJ2-7; maybe TRBD2 (5 bases). V dropped 2 bases and J dropped 0 bases, with 6 bases sitting between them. Germline V gene data show CDR1 as SGHRS and CDR2 as YFSETQ. The CDR3 totals 13 residues. CDR3 loop: CASSFTSSYEQYF. CDR3 coding DNA: TGCGCCAGCAGCTTTACTAGCTCCTACGAGCAGTACTTC.

This chain uses TRBV27 with TRBJ1-1; D is undetermined. The CDR3 runs 12 residues. Trimming removed 8 bases at V and 5 bases at J, with 12 bases between. Germline CDR1 is MNHEY and CDR2 is SMNVEV (reference sequence). In DNA, the CDR3 is TGTGCCAGCGCCCGGGCGGGGACTGAAGCTTTCTTT. Its protein product is CASARAGTEAFF.